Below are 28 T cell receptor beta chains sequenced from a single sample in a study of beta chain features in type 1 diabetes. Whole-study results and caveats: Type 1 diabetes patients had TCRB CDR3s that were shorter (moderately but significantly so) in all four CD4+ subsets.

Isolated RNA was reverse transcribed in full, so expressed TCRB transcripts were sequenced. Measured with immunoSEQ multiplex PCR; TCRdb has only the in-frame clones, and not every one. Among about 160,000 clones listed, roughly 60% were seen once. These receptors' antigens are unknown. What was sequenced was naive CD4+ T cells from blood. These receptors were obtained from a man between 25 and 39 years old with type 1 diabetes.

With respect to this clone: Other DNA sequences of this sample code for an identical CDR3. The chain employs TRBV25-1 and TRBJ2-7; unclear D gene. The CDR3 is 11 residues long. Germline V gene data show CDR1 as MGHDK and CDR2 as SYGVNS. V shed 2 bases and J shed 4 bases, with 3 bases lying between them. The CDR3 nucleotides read TGTGCCAGCAGTGAAAGTTACGAGCAGTACTTC. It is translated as CASSESYEQYF.

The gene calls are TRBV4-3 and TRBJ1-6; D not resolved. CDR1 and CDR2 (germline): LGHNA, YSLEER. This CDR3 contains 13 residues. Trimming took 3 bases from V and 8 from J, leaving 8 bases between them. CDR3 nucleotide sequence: TGCGCCAGCAGCCAGGTCATGGATTCACCCCTCCACTTT. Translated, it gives CASSQVMDSPLHF.

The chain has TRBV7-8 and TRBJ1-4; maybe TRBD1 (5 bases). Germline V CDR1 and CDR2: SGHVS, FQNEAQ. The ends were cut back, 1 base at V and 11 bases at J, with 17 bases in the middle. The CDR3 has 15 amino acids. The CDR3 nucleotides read TGTGCCAGCAGCTTAGGTGGGACGGCGACCGAGAAACTGTTTTTT. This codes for CASSLGGTATEKLFF.

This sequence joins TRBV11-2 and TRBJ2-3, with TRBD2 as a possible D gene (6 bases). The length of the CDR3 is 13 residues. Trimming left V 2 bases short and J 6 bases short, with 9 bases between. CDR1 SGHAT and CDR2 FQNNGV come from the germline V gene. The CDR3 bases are TGTGCCAGCAGCTTACTAGCGTCCGATACGCAGTATTTT. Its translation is CASSLLASDTQYF.

The CDR3 spells CASSQDVGLVEFF. The CDR3 bases are TGCGCCAGCAGCCAAGATGTGGGACTAGTTGAGTTCTTC. V and J are TRBV4-3 and TRBJ2-1, with 8 bases that match TRBD2. Germline V gives CDR1 LGHNA, CDR2 YSLEER. The CDR3 has 13 residues. Trimming removed 0 bases from V and 14 bases from J; junction bases left unmatched: 6.

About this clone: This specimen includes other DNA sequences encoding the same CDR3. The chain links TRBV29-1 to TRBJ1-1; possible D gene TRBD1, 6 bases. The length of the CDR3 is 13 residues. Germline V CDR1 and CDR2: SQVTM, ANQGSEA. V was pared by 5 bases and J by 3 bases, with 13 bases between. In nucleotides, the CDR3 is TGCAGCGTTACTCTACAGGGTGACACTGAAGCTTTCTTT. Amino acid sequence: CSVTLQGDTEAFF.

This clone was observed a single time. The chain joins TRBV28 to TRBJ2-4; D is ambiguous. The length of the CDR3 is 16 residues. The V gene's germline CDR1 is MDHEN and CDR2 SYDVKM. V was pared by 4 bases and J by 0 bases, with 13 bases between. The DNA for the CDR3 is TGTGCCAGCAGTTACTACAGCGACTTAGCCAAAAACATTCAGTACTTC. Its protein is CASSYYSDLAKNIQYF.

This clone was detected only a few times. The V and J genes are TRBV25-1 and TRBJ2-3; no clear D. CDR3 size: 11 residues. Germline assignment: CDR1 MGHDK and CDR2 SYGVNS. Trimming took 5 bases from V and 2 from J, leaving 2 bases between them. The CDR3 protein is CASSFTDTQYF. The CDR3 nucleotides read TGTGCCAGCAGTTTCACAGATACGCAGTATTTT.

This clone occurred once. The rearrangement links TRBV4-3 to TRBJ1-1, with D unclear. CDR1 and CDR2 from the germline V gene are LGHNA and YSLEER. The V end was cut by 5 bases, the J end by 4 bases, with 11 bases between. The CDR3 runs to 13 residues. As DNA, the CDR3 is TGCGCCAGCAGCGCAGCAATCTTCACTGAAGCTTTCTTT. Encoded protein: CASSAAIFTEAFF.

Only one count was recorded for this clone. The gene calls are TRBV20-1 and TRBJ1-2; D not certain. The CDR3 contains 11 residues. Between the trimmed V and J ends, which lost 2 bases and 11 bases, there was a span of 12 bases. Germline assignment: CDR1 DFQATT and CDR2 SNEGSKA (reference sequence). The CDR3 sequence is CSARWGGGYTF. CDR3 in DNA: TGCAGTGCTAGATGGGGAGGTGGTTACACCTTC.

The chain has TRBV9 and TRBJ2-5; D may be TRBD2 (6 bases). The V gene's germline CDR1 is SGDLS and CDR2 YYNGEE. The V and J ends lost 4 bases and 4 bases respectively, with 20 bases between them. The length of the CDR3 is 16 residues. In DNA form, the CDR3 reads TGTGCCAGCAGCCCCCCGGGGGTTCATACGGGAGAGACCCAGTACTTC. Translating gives CASSPPGVHTGETQYF. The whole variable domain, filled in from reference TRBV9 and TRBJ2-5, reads DSGVTQTPKHLITATGQRVTLRCSPRSGDLSVYWYQQSLDQGLQFLIQYYNGEERAKGNILERFSAQQFPDLHSELNLSSLELGDSALYFCASSPPGVHTGETQYFGPGTRLLVL.

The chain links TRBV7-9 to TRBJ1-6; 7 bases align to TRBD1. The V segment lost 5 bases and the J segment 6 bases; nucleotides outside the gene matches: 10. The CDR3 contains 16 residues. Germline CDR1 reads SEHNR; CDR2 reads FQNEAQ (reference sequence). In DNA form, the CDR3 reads TGTGCCAGCAGCACAAGCTTGACAGGGTCTAATTCACCCCTCCACTTT. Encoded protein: CASSTSLTGSNSPLHF.

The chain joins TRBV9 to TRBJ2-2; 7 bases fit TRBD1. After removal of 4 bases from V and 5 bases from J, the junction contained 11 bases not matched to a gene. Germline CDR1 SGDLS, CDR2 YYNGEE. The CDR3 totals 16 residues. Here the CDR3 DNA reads TGTGCCAGCAGCACCGAAAAGACAGGGTTGACCGGGGAGCTGTTTTTT. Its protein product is CASSTEKTGLTGELFF.

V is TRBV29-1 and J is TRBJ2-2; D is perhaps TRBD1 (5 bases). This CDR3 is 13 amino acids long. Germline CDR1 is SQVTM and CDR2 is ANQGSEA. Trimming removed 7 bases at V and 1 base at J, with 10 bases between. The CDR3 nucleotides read TGCAGCGCCAGAGGACAGAACACCGGGGAGCTGTTTTTT. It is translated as CSARGQNTGELFF.

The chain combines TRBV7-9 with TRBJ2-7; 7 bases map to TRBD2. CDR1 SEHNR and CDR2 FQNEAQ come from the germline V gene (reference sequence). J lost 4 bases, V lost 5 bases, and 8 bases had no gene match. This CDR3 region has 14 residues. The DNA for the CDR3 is TGTGCCAGCAGCAGCGGGACTTACGAGTACGAGCAGTACTTC. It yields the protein CASSSGTYEYEQYF.

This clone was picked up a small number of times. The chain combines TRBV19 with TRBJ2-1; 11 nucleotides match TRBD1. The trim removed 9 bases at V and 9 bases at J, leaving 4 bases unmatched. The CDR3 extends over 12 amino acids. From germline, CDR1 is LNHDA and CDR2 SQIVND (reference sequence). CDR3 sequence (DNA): TGTGCCAGCGGACAGGGGGCCCTTGAGCAGTTCTTC. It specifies CASGQGALEQFF.

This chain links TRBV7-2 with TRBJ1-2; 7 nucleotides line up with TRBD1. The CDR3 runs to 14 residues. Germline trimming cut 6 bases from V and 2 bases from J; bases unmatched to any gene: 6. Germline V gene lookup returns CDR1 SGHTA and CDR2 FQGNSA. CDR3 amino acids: CASSFRQGNYGYTF. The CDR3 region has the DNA TGTGCCAGCAGTTTCCGACAGGGAAACTATGGCTACACCTTC. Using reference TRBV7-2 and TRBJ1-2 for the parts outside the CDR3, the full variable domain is GAGVSQSPSNKVTEKGKDVELRCDPISGHTALYWYRQSLGQGLEFLIYFQGNSAPDKSGLPSDRFSAERTGGSVSTLTIQRTQQEDSAVYLCASSFRQGNYGYTFGSGTRLTVV.

Written as DNA, the CDR3 is TGCAGCGTTGTACTAGCGGGAACGGGGACCCAGTACTTC. It specifies CSVVLAGTGTQYF. This chain uses TRBV29-1 with TRBJ2-5; 10 bases line up with TRBD2. The germline V gene encodes CDR1 SQVTM and CDR2 ANQGSEA. V was clipped by 4 bases and J by 7 bases; unmatched bases: 6. This CDR3 region has 13 residues.

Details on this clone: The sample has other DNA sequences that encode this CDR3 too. The CDR3 reads CASSLLGYGYTF. Here the CDR3 DNA reads TGTGCCAGCAGCTTATTAGGCTATGGCTACACCTTC. The chain combines TRBV7-2 with TRBJ1-2; no clear D gene. Trimming took off 2 bases at V and 4 bases at J, with 5 bases between the two ends. CDR3 size: 12 residues. Germline CDR1 is SGHTA and CDR2 is FQGNSA.

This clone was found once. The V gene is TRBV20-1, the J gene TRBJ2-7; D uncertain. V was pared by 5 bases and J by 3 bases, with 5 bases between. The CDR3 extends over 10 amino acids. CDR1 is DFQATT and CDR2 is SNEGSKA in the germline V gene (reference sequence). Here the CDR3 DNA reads TGCAGTGCTCAAGACTACGAGCAGTACTTC. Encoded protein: CSAQDYEQYF.

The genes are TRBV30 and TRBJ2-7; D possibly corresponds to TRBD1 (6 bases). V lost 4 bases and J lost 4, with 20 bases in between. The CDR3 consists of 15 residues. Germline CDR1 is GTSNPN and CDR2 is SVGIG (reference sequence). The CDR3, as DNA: TGTGCCTGGAATTTACCTCCCAGGGGTGTTTACGAGCAGTACTTC. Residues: CAWNLPPRGVYEQYF.

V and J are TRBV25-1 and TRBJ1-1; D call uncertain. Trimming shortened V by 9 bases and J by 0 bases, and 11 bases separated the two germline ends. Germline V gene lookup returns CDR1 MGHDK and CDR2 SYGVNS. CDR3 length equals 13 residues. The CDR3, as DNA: TGTGCCAGTCAGCGTCTCATGAACACTGAAGCTTTCTTT. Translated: CASQRLMNTEAFF.

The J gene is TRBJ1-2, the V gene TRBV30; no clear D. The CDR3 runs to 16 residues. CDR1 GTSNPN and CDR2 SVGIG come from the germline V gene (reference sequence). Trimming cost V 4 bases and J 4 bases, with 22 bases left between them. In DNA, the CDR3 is TGTGCCTGGACGGCGTGGGAGCAGTTGTCTAGCTATGGCTACACCTTC. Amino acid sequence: CAWTAWEQLSSYGYTF.

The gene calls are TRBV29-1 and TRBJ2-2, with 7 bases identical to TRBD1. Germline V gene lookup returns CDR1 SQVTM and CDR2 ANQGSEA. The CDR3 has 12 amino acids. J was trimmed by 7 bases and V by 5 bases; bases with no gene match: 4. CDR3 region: CSVKGAVGELFF. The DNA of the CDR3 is TGCAGCGTTAAGGGGGCTGTCGGGGAGCTGTTTTTT.

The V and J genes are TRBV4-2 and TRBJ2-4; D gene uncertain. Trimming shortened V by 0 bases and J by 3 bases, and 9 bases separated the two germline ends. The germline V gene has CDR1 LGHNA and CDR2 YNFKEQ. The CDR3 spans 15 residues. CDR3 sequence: CASSQDLDHKNIQYF. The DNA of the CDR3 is TGTGCCAGCAGCCAAGATCTAGATCACAAAAACATTCAGTACTTC.

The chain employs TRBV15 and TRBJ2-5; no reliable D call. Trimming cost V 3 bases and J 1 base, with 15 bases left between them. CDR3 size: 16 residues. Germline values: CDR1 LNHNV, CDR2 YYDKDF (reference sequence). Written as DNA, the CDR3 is TGTGCCACCAGCAGTTCCCCGGGCGCCTTCCAAGAGACCCAGTACTTC. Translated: CATSSSPGAFQETQYF.

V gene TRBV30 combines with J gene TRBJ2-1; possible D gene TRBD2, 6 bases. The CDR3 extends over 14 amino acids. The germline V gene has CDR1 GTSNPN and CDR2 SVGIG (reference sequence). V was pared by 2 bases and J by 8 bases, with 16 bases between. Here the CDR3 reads CAWSSPGLGDEQFF. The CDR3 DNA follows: TGTGCCTGGAGTTCTCCGGGACTTGGCGATGAGCAGTTCTTC.

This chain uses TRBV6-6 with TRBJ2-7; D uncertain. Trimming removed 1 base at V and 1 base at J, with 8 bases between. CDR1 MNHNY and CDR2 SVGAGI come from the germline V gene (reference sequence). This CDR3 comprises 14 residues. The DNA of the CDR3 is TGTGCCAGCAGTTACTATCCGGGTTCCTACGAGCAGTACTTC. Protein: CASSYYPGSYEQYF.